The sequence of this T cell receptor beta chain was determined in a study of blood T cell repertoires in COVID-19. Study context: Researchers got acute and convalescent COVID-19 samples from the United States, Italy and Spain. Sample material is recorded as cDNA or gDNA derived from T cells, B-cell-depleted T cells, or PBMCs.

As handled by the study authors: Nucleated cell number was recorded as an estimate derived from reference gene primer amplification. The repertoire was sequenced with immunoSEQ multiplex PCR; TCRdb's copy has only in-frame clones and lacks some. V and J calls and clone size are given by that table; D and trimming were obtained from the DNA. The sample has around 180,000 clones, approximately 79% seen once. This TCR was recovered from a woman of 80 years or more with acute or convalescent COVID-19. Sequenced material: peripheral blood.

The CDR3 DNA reads as TGTGCCAGCAGTTTGCCCGAGGGTAGCGGGTCCTTGGGGACCCAGTACTTC. Its translation: CASSLPEGSGSLGTQYF. The chain combines TRBV27 with TRBJ2-5, with 7 bases aligning to TRBD2. The junction had 17 bases not matched to a gene; V was cut back by 3 bases and J by 7 bases. Looked up from germline, CDR1 is MNHEY and CDR2 is SMNVEV (reference sequence). The CDR3 has 17 residues.